The rows below give T cell receptor beta chains drawn from one sample of a study of T cells in Graves' hyperthyroidism and ophthalmopathy. TCRdb independently ran MiXCR on the multiplex PCR reads; one entry per CDR3 protein. The sample holds hundreds of thousands of distinct CDR3 sequences, 20% seen once. Sequencing used blood. These TCRs come from a man between 40 and 49 years old with Graves' ophthalmopathy. Each CDR3 is given with its conserved first and last residue. The order of the fields is clone size, V gene, D gene, J gene, CDR3 protein, CDR3 DNA. The D gene is left open where the match is weak. Clone size is shown for a subset of rows, as once, few, many or a class of expanded clone.

few	TRBV7-8	TRBD1	TRBJ1-5	CASSLDRGLKGNQPQHF	TGTGCCAGCAGCTTGGACAGGGGGCTTAAGGGCAATCAGCCCCAGCATTTT
many	TRBV6-1	-	TRBJ1-5	CASSEGINQPQHF	TGTGCCAGCTCAGAGGGTATCAATCAGCCCCAGCATTTT
many	TRBV20-1	-	TRBJ2-1	CSASSGEFGSSYNEQFF	TGCAGTGCATCATCCGGGGAATTCGGGAGCTCCTACAATGAGCAGTTCTTC
few	TRBV10-3	-	TRBJ2-3	CAIKGTDTQYF	TGTGCCATCAAAGGCACAGATACGCAGTATTTT
many	TRBV30	-	TRBJ1-1	CAWSRWGSVEDTEAFF	TGTGCCTGGAGTCGTTGGGGCAGCGTAGAGGACACTGAAGCTTTCTTT
-	TRBV6-2/TRBV6-3	-	TRBJ1-2	CASTTGPRYGYTF	TGTGCCAGCACCACCGGCCCCCGGTATGGCTACACCTTC
-	TRBV5-6	-	TRBJ2-2	CASSLYLTSGDTGELFF	TGTGCCAGCAGCTTGTATCTCACCTCCGGGGACACCGGGGAGCTGTTTTTT
-	TRBV16	TRBD1	TRBJ1-2	CASSQWTTGGYGYTF	TGTGCCAGCAGCCAATGGACGACAGGGGGCTATGGCTACACCTTC
-	TRBV10-2	TRBD1	TRBJ2-5	CASAKGAGQETQYF	TGCGCCAGCGCAAAGGGGGCAGGACAAGAGACCCAGTACTTC
few	TRBV6-1	-	TRBJ2-1	CASTQRWQNYNEQFF	TGTGCCAGCACCCAACGGTGGCAGAACTACAATGAGCAGTTCTTC
many	TRBV2	-	TRBJ1-5	CASSDAVTRNQPQHF	TGTGCCAGCAGTGATGCAGTAACAAGGAATCAGCCCCAGCATTTT
-	TRBV2	TRBD2	TRBJ2-1	CASSRLSGGAYNEQFF	TGTGCCAGCAGCAGACTTAGCGGGGGGGCCTACAATGAGCAGTTCTTC
few	TRBV20-1	-	TRBJ2-3	CSARDPRISTDTQYF	TGCAGTGCTAGAGATCCGAGGATAAGCACAGATACGCAGTATTTT
many	TRBV2	-	TRBJ2-7	CASSLSPLHEQYF	TGTGCCAGCTCCCTTTCGCCCCTCCACGAGCAGTACTTC
many	TRBV11-1	TRBD1	TRBJ2-2	CASSLGQGADTGELFF	TGTGCCAGCAGCTTAGGACAGGGGGCAGACACCGGGGAGCTGTTTTTT
few	TRBV6-5	-	TRBJ1-2	CASSHGSDNYGYTF	TGTGCCAGCAGTCACGGTTCGGATAACTATGGCTACACCTTC
many	TRBV27	-	TRBJ1-1	CASSLFAQAAGRTEAFF	TGTGCCAGCAGTTTATTTGCCCAGGCGGCCGGGCGCACTGAAGCTTTCTTT
many	TRBV29-1	-	TRBJ2-3	CSVEGVADTQYF	TGCAGCGTTGAAGGCGTAGCAGATACGCAGTATTTT
-	TRBV24-1	-	TRBJ1-2	CATSRSEGVGYTF	TGTGCCACCTCTCGTTCGGAAGGGGTGGGCTACACCTTC
-	TRBV20-1	-	TRBJ1-2	CSAGHGEYYGYTF	TGCAGTGCTGGACATGGCGAATACTATGGCTACACCTTC
many	TRBV7-6	-	TRBJ2-3	CASSYLAPISFTDTQYF	TGTGCCAGCAGCTACCTAGCCCCAATATCTTTCACAGATACGCAGTATTTT
many	TRBV20-1	-	TRBJ2-7	CSESSINYEQYF	TGCAGTGAAAGTAGTATTAACTACGAGCAGTACTTC
few	TRBV5-1	-	TRBJ2-3	CASRTFGGGTDTQYF	TGCGCCAGCAGAACCTTCGGTGGGGGCACAGATACGCAGTATTTT
once	TRBV9	TRBD1	TRBJ2-2	CASSPQNRGNGELFF	TGTGCCAGCAGCCCCCAGAACAGGGGCAACGGGGAGCTGTTTTTT
many	TRBV12-3/TRBV12-4	TRBD1	TRBJ1-4	CASSLTGADEKLFF	TGTGCCAGCAGCCTCACAGGGGCCGATGAAAAACTGTTTTTT
-	TRBV10-3	-	TRBJ2-3	CAISLASTDTQYF	TGTGCCATCAGCCTGGCAAGCACAGATACGCAGTATTTT
few	TRBV2	-	TRBJ2-7	CAGRGPSYEQYF	TGTGCCGGAAGGGGCCCCTCCTACGAGCAGTACTTC
many	TRBV6-2/TRBV6-3	-	TRBJ2-7	CASSLIGAHSEQYF	TGTGCCAGCAGCCTGATAGGGGCCCACAGCGAGCAGTACTTC
few	TRBV27	-	TRBJ2-7	CASSLSTGLSYEQYF	TGTGCCAGCAGTTTAAGTACAGGATTGTCCTACGAGCAGTACTTC
few	TRBV5-4	-	TRBJ1-1	CASSLSLGATEAFF	TGTGCCAGCAGCTTGTCGTTGGGGGCGACTGAAGCTTTCTTT
few	TRBV28	TRBD1	TRBJ2-3	CASSLAPGQGSKDTQYF	TGTGCCAGCAGCCTTGCGCCGGGACAGGGTTCAAAAGATACGCAGTATTTT
few	TRBV5-4	-	TRBJ2-2	CASSLVKGPYGGELFF	TGTGCCAGCAGCTTGGTAAAGGGACCCTATGGGGGGGAGCTGTTTTTT
-	TRBV10-3	-	TRBJ1-2	CAISQTTEINYGYTF	TGTGCCATCAGTCAAACGACAGAAATTAACTATGGCTACACCTTC
-	TRBV9	-	TRBJ1-1	CASSGGTGILGTEAFF	TGTGCCAGCAGCGGTGGTACTGGGATTCTAGGGACTGAAGCTTTCTTT
-	TRBV15	-	TRBJ1-6	CATSRDMGISPLHF	TGTGCCACCAGCAGAGATATGGGGATCTCACCCCTCCACTTT
many	TRBV7-2	-	TRBJ2-3	CASRPAGLTDTQYF	TGTGCCAGCAGACCTGCGGGGTTGACAGATACGCAGTATTTT
-	TRBV27	TRBD2	TRBJ2-3	CASSPLAGVRADTQYF	TGTGCCAGCAGTCCTCTAGCGGGGGTTAGGGCAGATACGCAGTATTTT
-	TRBV7-3	-	TRBJ2-1	CASSLWGDRVNNEQFF	TGTGCCAGCAGCTTATGGGGGGACCGGGTAAACAATGAGCAGTTCTTC
many	TRBV30	TRBD2	TRBJ2-5	CAWSPGGRETQYF	TGTGCCTGGAGCCCGGGGGGACGGGAGACCCAGTACTTC
-	TRBV15	-	TRBJ2-5	CATRFFEGVQETQYF	TGTGCCACTAGATTCTTCGAAGGGGTCCAAGAGACCCAGTACTTC
many	TRBV28	TRBD1	TRBJ1-2	CASLRGQANYGYTF	TGTGCCAGCCTGAGGGGGCAAGCTAACTATGGCTACACCTTC
-	TRBV4-1	TRBD1	TRBJ2-4	CASSQDLSGQGPNIQYF	TGCGCCAGCAGCCAAGATTTATCGGGACAGGGTCCAAACATTCAGTACTTC
many	TRBV7-9	TRBD1	TRBJ1-2	CASSFGQGDYGYTF	TGTGCCAGCAGCTTTGGACAGGGTGACTATGGCTACACCTTC
many	TRBV11-1	-	TRBJ2-7	CASSLDTSSYEQYF	TGTGCCAGCAGCTTGGACACGAGCTCCTACGAGCAGTACTTC
-	TRBV5-1	-	TRBJ2-1	CASSLTTGRYNEQFF	TGCGCCAGCAGCTTGACAACCGGACGGTACAATGAGCAGTTCTTC
-	TRBV27	TRBD1	TRBJ1-1	CASGDRTALNTEAFF	TGTGCCAGCGGGGACAGGACAGCATTGAACACTGAAGCTTTCTTT
few	TRBV3-1	-	TRBJ2-7	CASGQARGSYEQYF	TGTGCCAGCGGCCAAGCCCGGGGCTCCTACGAGCAGTACTTC
-	TRBV6-1	TRBD1	TRBJ2-6	CASSDRPGTGTGANVLTF	TGTGCCAGCAGTGACCGTCCCGGGACAGGGACCGGGGCCAACGTCCTGACTTTC
-	TRBV5-1	TRBD2	TRBJ2-1	CASSLAASGGSRSSYNEQFF	TGCGCCAGCAGCTTGGCGGCTAGCGGGGGGTCTAGAAGCTCCTACAATGAGCAGTTCTTC
-	TRBV10-3	-	TRBJ1-1	CAISPVRDTEAFF	TGTGCCATCAGCCCCGTGAGGGACACTGAAGCTTTCTTT
few	TRBV20-1	TRBD2	TRBJ2-7	CSASGPSGSEQYF	TGCAGTGCTAGCGGTCCTAGCGGGAGCGAGCAGTACTTC
many	TRBV7-9	-	TRBJ2-3	CASSFHSSTDTQYF	TGTGCCAGCAGCTTCCATTCTAGCACAGATACGCAGTATTTT
few	TRBV7-8	TRBD2	TRBJ2-1	CASSFKAGGPHEQFF	TGTGCCAGCAGCTTTAAAGCGGGGGGGCCGCATGAGCAGTTCTTC
many	TRBV2	-	TRBJ2-7	CASSELWEQYF	TGTGCCAGCAGTGAATTGTGGGAGCAGTACTTC
few	TRBV4-2	TRBD1	TRBJ2-7	CASSQTGTGLSYEQYF	TGTGCCAGCAGCCAGACCGGGACAGGGCTATCCTACGAGCAGTACTTC